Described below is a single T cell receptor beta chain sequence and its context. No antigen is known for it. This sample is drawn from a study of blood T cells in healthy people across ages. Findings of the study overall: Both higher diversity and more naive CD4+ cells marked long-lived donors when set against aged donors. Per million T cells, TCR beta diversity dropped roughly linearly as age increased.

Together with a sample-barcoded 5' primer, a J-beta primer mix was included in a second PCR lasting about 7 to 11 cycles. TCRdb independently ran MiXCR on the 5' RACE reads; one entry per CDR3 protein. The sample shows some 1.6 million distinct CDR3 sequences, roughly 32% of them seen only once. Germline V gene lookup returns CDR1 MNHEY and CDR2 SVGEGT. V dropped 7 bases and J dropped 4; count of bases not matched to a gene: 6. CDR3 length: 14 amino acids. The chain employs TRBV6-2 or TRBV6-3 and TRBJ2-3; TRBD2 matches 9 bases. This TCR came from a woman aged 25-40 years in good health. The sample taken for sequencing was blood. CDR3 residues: CASKRTSEADTQYF. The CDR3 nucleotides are TGTGCCAGCAAACGGACTAGCGAGGCAGATACGCAGTATTTT.